One sample yielded the 10 T cell receptor beta chains listed below, sequenced in a study of cytomegalovirus exposure and HLA in healthy donors. Vbeta (60) and Jbeta (13) primers were used in the PCR. Measured with immunoSEQ multiplex PCR; TCRdb has only the in-frame clones, and not every one. The sample records about 160,000 clones, roughly 82% being singletons. The sequenced sample was PBMCs. All receptors come from a man aged 50-60 years in good health and CMV-seropositive.

CDR3 region: CASSTRWSGYTF. DNA for the CDR3: TGTGCCAGTAGTACTCGATGGAGCGGCTACACCTTC. This chain connects TRBV19 to TRBJ1-2; D not certain. The CDR3 totals 12 residues. V lost 4 bases, J lost 8 bases, and 11 bases lay in between. Germline V gene sequence: CDR1 LNHDA, CDR2 SQIVND (reference sequence).

The J gene is TRBJ1-1, the V gene TRBV4-2, with no clear D. The CDR3 has 13 residues. The V end lost 6 bases, the J end lost 1 base, and 9 bases lay between the germline ends. Germline V CDR1 and CDR2: LGHNA, YNFKEQ. The chain's CDR3 is CASSRDENTEAFF. Written as DNA, the CDR3 is TGTGCCAGCAGTCGAGATGAGAACACTGAAGCTTTCTTT.

The chain has TRBV2 and TRBJ2-1; 7 nucleotides match TRBD2. The CDR3 has 14 residues. The germline CDR1 and CDR2 sequences are SNHLY and FYNNEI. V trimming: 7 bases; J trimming: 6 bases; junction bases outside the gene matches: 9. Written as DNA, the CDR3 is TGTGCCAGCACGGGCGGGGGAGCATTCAATGAGCAGTTCTTC. Protein product: CASTGGGAFNEQFF. The full variable domain, with the rest looked up from reference TRBV2 and TRBJ2-1, is EPEVTQTPSHQVTQMGQEVILRCVPISNHLYFYWYRQILGQKVEFLVSFYNNEISEKSEIFDDQFSVERPDGSNFTLKIRSTKLEDSAMYFCASTGGGAFNEQFFGPGTRLTVL.

This sequence joins TRBV7-2 and TRBJ2-7; the match to TRBD2 covers 11 bases. The CDR3 spans 15 residues. V lost 1 base to trimming and J lost 1 base; unmatched junction nucleotides: 0. Germline assignment: CDR1 SGHTA and CDR2 FQGNSA. This CDR3 is CASSLVAGGSYEQYF. The CDR3 coding sequence is TGTGCCAGCAGCTTAGTAGCGGGGGGGTCCTACGAGCAGTACTTC.

This clone appeared a few times. The genes are TRBV5-1 and TRBJ1-6; D unresolved. Germline CDR1 SGHRS, CDR2 YFSETQ. The V and J ends lost 0 bases and 8 bases respectively, with 12 bases between them. The CDR3 sequence is 15 residues long. The CDR3 sequence is CASSLGGYGDSPLHF. CDR3 sequence (DNA): TGCGCCAGCAGCTTGGGCGGGTATGGAGATTCACCCCTCCACTTT. Full variable domain (outside the CDR3, taken from reference TRBV5-1 and TRBJ1-6): KAGVTQTPRYLIKTRGQQVTLSCSPISGHRSVSWYQQTPGQGLQFLFEYFSETQRNKGNFPGRFSGRQFSNSRSEMNVSTLELGDSALYLCASSLGGYGDSPLHFGNGTRLTVT.

This clone was seen only a few times. This sequence joins TRBV30 and TRBJ2-7; D remains ambiguous. Per germline, CDR1 GTSNPN and CDR2 SVGIG (reference sequence). The CDR3 length is 12 residues. Trimming left V 3 bases short and J 2 bases short, with 8 bases between. The CDR3, as DNA: TGTGCCTGGAGCTGGAGTACCTACGAGCAGTACTTC. Amino acids: CAWSWSTYEQYF.

This chain links TRBV7-9 with TRBJ1-4, with 7 bases lining up with TRBD1. The CDR3 consists of 14 residues. The junction had 6 bases not matched to a gene; V was cut back by 3 bases and J by 8 bases. The germline V gene has CDR1 SEHNR and CDR2 FQNEAQ (reference sequence). The CDR3 nucleotides read TGTGCCAGCAGCTTCACTGACAGGGACGAAAAACTGTTTTTT. Amino acid sequence: CASSFTDRDEKLFF.

The chain carries TRBV6-6 and TRBJ1-5; the D gene is possibly TRBD1 (6 bases). Trimming removed 2 bases from V and 2 bases from J, with 10 bases in between. The CDR3 is 15 amino acids. Germline CDR1 and CDR2: MNHNY and SVGAGI (reference sequence). CDR3 sequence reads: CASSYTAGGNQPQHF. In DNA, the CDR3 is TGTGCCAGCAGTTACACCGCAGGGGGCAATCAGCCCCAGCATTTT.

In this sample, this clone turned up a few times. This sequence joins TRBV4-3 and TRBJ2-3; D unresolved. V was pared by 1 base and J by 4 bases, with 9 bases between. This CDR3 has 14 residues. CDR1 and CDR2 (germline): LGHNA, YSLEER. The chain's CDR3 is CASSQASGPDTQYF. As DNA, the CDR3 is TGCGCCAGCAGCCAAGCCAGTGGGCCAGATACGCAGTATTTT.

The chain recombines TRBV10-3 with TRBJ2-5, with TRBD2 matching over 14 bases. The end of the DNA aligns better with TRBJ2-7, so the J call may be wrong. CDR3 length: 16 amino acids. Germline V gene lookup returns CDR1 ENHRY and CDR2 SYGVKD. The CDR3 is CAISPGTSGSAYEQYF. The DNA of the CDR3 is TGTGCCATCAGTCCCGGGACTAGCGGGAGTGCCTACGAGCAGTACTTC.